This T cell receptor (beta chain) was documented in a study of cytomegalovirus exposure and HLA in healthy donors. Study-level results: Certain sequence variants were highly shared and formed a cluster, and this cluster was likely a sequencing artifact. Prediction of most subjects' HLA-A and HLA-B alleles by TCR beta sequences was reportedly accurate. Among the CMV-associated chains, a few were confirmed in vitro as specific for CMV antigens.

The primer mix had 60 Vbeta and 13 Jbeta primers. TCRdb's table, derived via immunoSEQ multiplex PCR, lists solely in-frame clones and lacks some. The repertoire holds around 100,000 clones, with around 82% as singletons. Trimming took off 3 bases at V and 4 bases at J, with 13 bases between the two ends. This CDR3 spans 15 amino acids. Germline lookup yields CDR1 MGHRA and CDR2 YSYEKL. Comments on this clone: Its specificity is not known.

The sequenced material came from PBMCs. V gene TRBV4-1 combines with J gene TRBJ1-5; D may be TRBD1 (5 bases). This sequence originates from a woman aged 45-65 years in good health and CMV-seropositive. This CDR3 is CASSQDHRPNQPQHF. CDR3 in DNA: TGCGCCAGCAGCCAGGATCACAGGCCTAATCAGCCCCAGCATTTT.